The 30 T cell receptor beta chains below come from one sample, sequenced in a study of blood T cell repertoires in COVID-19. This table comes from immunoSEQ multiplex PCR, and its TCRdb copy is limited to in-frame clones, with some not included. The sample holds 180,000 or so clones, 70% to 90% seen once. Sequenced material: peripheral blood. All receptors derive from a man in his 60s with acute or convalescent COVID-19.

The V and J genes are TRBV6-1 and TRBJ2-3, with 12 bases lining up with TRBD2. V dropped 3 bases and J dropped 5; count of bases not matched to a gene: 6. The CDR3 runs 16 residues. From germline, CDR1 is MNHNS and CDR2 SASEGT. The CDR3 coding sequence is TGTGCCAGCAGTGAGTCTCCGGGACTAGCGGGAGATACGCAGTATTTT. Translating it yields CASSESPGLAGDTQYF.

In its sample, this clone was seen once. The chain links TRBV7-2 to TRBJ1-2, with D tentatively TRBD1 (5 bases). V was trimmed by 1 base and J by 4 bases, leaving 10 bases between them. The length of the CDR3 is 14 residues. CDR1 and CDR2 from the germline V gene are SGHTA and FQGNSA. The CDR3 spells CASSLGSGSYGYTF. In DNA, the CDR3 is TGTGCCAGCAGCTTAGGGTCAGGGTCCTATGGCTACACCTTC.

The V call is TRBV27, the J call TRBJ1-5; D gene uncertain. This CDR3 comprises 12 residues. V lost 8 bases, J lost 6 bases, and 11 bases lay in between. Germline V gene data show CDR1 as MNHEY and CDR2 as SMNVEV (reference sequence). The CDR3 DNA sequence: TGTGCCAGCTACTTTCTAGGTCAGCCCCAGCATTTT. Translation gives CASYFLGQPQHF.

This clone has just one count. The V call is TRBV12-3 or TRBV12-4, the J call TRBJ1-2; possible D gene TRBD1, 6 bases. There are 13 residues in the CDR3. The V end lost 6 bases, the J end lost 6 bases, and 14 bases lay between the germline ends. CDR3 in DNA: TGTGCCAGCAGGCCCCGGGACATAGATGGCTACACCTTC. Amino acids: CASRPRDIDGYTF.

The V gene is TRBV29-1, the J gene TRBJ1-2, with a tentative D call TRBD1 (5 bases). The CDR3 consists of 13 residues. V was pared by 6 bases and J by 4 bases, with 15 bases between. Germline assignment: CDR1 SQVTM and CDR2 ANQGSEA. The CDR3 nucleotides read TGCAGCGTCCCCCTGGACAACTTCTATGGCTACACCTTC. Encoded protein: CSVPLDNFYGYTF.

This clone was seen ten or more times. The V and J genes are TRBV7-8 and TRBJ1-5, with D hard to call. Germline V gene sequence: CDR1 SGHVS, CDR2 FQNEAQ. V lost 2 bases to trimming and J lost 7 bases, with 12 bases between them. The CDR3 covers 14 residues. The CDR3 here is CASSLSSGVQPQHF. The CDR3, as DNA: TGTGCCAGCAGCTTATCGTCCGGGGTCCAGCCCCAGCATTTT. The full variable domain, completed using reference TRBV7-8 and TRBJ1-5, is GAGVSQSPRYKVAKRGQDVALRCDPISGHVSLFWYQQALGQGPEFLTYFQNEAQLDKSGLPSDRFFAERPEGSVSTLKIQRTQQEDSAVYLCASSLSSGVQPQHFGDGTRLSIL.

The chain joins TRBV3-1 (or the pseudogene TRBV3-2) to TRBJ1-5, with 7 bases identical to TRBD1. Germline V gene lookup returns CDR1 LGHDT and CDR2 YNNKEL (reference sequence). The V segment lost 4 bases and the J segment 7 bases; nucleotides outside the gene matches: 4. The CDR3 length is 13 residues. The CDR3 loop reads CASSPGQAQPQHF. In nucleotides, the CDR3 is TGTGCCAGCAGCCCCGGACAGGCCCAGCCCCAGCATTTT.

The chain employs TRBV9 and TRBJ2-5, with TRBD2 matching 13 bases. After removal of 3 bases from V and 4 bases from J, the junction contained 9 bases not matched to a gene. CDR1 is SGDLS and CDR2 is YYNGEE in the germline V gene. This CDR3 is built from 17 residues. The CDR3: CASSAGLAGAPGETQYF. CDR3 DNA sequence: TGTGCCAGCAGCGCCGGACTAGCGGGAGCCCCCGGAGAGACCCAGTACTTC.

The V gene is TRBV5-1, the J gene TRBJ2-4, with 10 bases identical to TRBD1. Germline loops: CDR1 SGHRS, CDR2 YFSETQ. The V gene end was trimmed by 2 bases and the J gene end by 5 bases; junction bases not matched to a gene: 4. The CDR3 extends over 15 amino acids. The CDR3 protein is CASSFGGQGENIQYF. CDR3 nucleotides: TGCGCCAGCAGCTTTGGAGGACAGGGGGAAAACATTCAGTACTTC.

This CDR3 reads CASSAPLWRGSGNTIYF. The CDR3 DNA reads TGTGCCAGCAGTGCTCCCCTTTGGCGGGGCTCTGGAAACACCATATATTTT. The chain links TRBV2 to TRBJ1-3; no definite D call. V was clipped by 4 bases and J by 0 bases, with 16 bases between them. The germline gives CDR1 SNHLY, CDR2 FYNNEI. CDR3 length: 17 residues. Using reference TRBV2 and TRBJ1-3 for the parts outside the CDR3, the full variable domain is EPEVTQTPSHQVTQMGQEVILRCVPISNHLYFYWYRQILGQKVEFLVSFYNNEISEKSEIFDDQFSVERPDGSNFTLKIRSTKLEDSAMYFCASSAPLWRGSGNTIYFGEGSWLTVV.

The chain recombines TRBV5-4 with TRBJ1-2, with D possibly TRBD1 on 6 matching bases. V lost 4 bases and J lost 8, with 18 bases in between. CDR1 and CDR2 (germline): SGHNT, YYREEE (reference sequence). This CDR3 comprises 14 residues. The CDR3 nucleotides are TGTGCCAGCAGCGGAGGGGGGGCCAACGGAGGCTACACCTTC. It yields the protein CASSGGGANGGYTF.

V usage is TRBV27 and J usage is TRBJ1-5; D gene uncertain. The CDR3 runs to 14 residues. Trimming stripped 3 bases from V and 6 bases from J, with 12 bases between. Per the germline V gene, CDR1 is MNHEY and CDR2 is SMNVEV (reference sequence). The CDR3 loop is CASSFGAESQPQHF. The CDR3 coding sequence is TGTGCCAGCAGTTTTGGTGCAGAAAGTCAGCCCCAGCATTTT.

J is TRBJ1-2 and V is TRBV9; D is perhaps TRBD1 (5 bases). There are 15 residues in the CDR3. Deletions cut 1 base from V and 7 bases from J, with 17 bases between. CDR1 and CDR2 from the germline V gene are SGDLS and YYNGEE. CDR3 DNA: TGTGCCAGCAGCGTATACCGAATTGACCAGGGTGGCTACACCTTC. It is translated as CASSVYRIDQGGYTF.

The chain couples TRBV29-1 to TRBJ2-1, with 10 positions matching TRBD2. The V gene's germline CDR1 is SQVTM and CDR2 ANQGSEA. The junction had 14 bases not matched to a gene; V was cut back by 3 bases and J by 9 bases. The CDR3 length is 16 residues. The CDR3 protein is CSVEEVAGGSSGEQFF. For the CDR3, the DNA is TGCAGCGTTGAGGAGGTAGCGGGAGGAAGTTCGGGTGAGCAGTTCTTC.

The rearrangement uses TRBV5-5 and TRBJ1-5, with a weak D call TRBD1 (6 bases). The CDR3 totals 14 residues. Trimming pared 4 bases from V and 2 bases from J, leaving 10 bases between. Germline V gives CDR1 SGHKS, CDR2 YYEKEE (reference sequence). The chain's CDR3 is CASSVDRRNQPQHF. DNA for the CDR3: TGTGCCAGCAGCGTGGACAGACGCAATCAGCCCCAGCATTTT.

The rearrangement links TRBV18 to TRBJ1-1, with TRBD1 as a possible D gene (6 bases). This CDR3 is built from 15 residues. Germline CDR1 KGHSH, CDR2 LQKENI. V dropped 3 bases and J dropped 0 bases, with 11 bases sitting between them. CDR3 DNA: TGTGCCAGCTCACCTTCGACAGGATTGAACACTGAAGCTTTCTTT. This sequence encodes CASSPSTGLNTEAFF.

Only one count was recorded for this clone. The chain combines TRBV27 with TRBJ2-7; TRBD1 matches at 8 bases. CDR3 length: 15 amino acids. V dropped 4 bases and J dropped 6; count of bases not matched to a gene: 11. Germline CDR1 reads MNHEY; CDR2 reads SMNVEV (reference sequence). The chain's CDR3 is CASSSPRGRSSEQYF. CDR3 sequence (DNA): TGTGCCAGCAGTTCCCCCAGGGGGCGAAGTTCCGAGCAGTACTTC.

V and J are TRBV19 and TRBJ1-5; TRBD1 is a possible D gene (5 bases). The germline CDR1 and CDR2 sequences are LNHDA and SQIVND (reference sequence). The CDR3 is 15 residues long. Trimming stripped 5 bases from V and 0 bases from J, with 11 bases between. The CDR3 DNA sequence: TGTGCCAGTAGTGGGCAGGGATTTAGCAATCAGCCCCAGCATTTT. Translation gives CASSGQGFSNQPQHF.

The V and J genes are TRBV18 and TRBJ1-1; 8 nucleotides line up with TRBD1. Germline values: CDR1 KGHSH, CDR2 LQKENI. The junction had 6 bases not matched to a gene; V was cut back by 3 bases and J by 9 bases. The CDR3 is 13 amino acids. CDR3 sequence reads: CASSPDTGGKAFF. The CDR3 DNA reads TGTGCCAGCTCACCGGATACAGGGGGAAAAGCTTTCTTT.

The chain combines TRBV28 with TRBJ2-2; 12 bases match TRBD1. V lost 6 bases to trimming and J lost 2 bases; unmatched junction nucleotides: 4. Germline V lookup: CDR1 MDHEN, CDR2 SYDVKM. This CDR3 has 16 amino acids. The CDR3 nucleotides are TGTGCCAGCAGCCTAGGGACAGGGGGCAACACCGGGGAGCTGTTTTTT. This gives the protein CASSLGTGGNTGELFF.

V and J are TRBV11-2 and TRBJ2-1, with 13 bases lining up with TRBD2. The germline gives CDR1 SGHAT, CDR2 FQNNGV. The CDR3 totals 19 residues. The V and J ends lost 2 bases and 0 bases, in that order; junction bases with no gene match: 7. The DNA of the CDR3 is TGTGCCAGCAGCTTAAAGGGACTAGCGGGGCTCAGCTCCTACAATGAGCAGTTCTTC. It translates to CASSLKGLAGLSSYNEQFF.

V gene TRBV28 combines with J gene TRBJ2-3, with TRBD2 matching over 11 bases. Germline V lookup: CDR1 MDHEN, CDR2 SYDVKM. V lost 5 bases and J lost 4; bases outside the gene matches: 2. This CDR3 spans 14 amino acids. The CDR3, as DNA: TGTGCCAGCAGTCTAGCGGGAGGTTCAGATACGCAGTATTTT. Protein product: CASSLAGGSDTQYF.

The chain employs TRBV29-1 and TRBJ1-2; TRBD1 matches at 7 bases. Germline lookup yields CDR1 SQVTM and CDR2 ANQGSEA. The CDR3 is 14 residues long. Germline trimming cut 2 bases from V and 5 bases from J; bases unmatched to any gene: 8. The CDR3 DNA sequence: TGCAGCGTTGAACCCGGGACAGCCAGATATGGCTACACCTTC. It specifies CSVEPGTARYGYTF. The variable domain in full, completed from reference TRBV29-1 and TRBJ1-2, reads SAVISQKPSRDICQRGTSLTIQCQVDSQVTMMFWYRQQPGQSLTLIATANQGSEATYESGFVIDKFPISRPNLTFSTLTVSNMSPEDSSIYLCSVEPGTARYGYTFGSGTRLTVV.

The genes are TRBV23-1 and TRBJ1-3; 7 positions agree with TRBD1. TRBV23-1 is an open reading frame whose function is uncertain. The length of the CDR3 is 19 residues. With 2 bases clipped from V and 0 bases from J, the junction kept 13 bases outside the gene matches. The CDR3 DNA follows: TGCGCCAGCAGTCAAACCCTACCGGGACAGCAGAGCTCTGGAAACACCATATATTTT. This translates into CASSQTLPGQQSSGNTIYF.

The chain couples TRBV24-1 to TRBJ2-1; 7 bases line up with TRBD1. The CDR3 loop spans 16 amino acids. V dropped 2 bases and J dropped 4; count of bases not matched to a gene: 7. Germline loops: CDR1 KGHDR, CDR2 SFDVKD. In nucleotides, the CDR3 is TGTGCCACCAGTGATTCGAGGGGGCGAGGGTACAATGAGCAGTTCTTC. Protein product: CATSDSRGRGYNEQFF.

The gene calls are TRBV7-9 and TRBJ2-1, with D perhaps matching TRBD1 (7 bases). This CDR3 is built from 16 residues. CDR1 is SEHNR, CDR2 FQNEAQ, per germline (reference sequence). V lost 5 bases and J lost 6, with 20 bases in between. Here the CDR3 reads CASSHRQGGALNEQFF. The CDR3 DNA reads TGTGCCAGCAGCCATAGACAGGGCGGGGCCCTCAATGAGCAGTTCTTC.

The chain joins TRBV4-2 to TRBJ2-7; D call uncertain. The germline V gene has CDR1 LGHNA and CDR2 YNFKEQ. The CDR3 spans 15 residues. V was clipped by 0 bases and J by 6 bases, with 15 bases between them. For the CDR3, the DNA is TGTGCCAGCAGCCAAGACGGAAGAAGGCGAGGCGAGCAGTACTTC. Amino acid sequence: CASSQDGRRRGEQYF.

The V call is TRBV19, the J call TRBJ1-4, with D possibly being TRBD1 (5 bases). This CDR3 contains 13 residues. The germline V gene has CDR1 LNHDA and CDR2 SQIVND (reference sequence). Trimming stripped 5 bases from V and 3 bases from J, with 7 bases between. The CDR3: CASSATANEKLFF. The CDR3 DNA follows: TGTGCCAGTAGTGCGACAGCTAATGAAAAACTGTTTTTT.

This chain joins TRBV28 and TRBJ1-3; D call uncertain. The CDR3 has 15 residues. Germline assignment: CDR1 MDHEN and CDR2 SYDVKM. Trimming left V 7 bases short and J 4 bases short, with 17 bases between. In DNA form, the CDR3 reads TGTGCCAGCAACTCATGGGCAATCGCCGGAAACACCATATATTTT. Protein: CASNSWAIAGNTIYF.

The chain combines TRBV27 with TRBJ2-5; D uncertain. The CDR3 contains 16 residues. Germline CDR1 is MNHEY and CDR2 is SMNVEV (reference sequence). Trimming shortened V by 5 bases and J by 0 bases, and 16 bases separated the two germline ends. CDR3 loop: CASSLNPTTYQETQYF. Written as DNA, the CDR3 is TGTGCCAGCAGTCTTAACCCTACTACGTACCAAGAGACCCAGTACTTC.